The T cell receptor beta chain described here comes from a study of control samples from healthy donors and cancer patients. Trimming took off 2 bases at V and 7 bases at J, with 8 bases between the two ends. Germline CDR1 KGHSH, CDR2 LQKENI. This CDR3 comprises 13 residues. This table comes from immunoSEQ multiplex PCR, and its TCRdb copy is limited to in-frame clones, with some not included. The data contain roughly 70,000 clones, approximately 87% of them singletons. Sequencing input: blood. The rearrangement joins TRBV18 to TRBJ1-4, with D possibly matching TRBD1 (5 bases). This receptor was taken from a man aged 50 or older in good health. CDR3 coding DNA: TGTGCCAGCTCACCAGGACAAAGTGAAAAACTGTTTTTT. This encodes CASSPGQSEKLFF.